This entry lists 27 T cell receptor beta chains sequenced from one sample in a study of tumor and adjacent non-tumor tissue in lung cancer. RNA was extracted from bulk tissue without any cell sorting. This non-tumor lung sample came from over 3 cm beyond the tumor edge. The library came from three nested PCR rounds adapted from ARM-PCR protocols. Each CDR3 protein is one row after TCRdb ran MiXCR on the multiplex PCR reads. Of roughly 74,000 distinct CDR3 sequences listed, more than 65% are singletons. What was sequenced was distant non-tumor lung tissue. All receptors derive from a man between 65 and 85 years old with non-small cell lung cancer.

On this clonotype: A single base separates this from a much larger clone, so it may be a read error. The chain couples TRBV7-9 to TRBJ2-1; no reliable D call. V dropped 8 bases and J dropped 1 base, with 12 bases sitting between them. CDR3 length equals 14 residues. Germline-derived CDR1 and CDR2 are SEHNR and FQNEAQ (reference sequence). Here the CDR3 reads CASLMARSYNEQFF. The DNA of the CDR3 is TGTGCCAGCCTAATGGCCAGATCCTACAATGAGCAGTTCTTC.

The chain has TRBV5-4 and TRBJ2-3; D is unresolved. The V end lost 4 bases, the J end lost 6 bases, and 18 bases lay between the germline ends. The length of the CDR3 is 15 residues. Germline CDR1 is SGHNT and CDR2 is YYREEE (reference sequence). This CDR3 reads CASSLSEIHTDTQYF. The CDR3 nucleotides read TGTGCCAGCAGCCTCTCCGAGATACACACTGATACGCAGTATTTT.

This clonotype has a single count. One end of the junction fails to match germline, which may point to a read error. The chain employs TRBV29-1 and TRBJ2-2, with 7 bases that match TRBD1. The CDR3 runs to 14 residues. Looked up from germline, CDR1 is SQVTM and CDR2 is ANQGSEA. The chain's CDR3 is CSVGYRGYTVELFF. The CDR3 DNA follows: TGCAGCGTGGGGTACAGGGGATACACCGTGGAGCTGTTTTTT.

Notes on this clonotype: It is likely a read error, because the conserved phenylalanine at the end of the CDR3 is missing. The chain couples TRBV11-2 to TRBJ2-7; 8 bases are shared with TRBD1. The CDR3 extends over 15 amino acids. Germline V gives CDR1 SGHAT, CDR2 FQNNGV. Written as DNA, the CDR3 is TGTGACAGCAGCTTGGATCAGGGGGCCCCCTACGAGCAGTACTTA. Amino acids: CDSSLDQGAPYEQYL.

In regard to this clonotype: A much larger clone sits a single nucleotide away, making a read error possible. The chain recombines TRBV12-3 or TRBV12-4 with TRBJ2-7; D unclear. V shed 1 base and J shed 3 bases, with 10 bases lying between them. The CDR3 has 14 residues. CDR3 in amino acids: CASSLGRAIYEQYF. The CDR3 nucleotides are TGTGCCAGCAGTTTAGGACGAGCGATCTACGAGCAGTACTTC.

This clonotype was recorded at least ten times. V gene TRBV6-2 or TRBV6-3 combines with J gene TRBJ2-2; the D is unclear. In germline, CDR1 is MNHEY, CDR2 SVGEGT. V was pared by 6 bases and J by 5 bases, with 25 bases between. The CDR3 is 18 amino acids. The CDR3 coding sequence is TGTGCCAGCAGACCCTATGAGTCTGGCGGAGCTCTTACCGGGGAGCTGTTTTTT. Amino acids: CASRPYESGGALTGELFF.

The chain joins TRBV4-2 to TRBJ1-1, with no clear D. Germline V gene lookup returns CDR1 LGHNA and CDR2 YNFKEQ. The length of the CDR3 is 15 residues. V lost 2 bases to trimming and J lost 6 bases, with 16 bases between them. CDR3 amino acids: CASSQRRQQYAEAFF. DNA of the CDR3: TGTGCCAGCAGCCAACGTCGTCAACAGTACGCTGAAGCTTTCTTT.

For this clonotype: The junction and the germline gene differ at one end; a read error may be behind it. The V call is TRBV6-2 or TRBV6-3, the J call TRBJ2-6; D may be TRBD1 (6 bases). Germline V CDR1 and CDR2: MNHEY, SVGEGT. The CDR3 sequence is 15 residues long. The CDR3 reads CASRDGQSGANLLTF. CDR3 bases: TGTGCCTCCCGTGACGGACAGTCTGGGGCCAACCTCCTGACTTTC.

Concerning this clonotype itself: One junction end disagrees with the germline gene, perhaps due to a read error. This CDR3 reads CASRPVQVNYGYTF. CDR3 nucleotides: TGTGCCAGCAGGCCGGTACAGGTGAATTATGGTTACACCTTC. The chain has TRBV12-3 or TRBV12-4 and TRBJ1-2, with a tentative D call TRBD1 (5 bases). The CDR3 runs to 14 residues.

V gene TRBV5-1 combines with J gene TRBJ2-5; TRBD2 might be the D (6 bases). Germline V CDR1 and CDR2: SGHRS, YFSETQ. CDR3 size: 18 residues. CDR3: CSSSLLRLGLSGGETQYF. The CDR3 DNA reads TGCAGCAGCAGCTTGTTGAGATTGGGACTTTCTGGGGGAGAGACCCAGTACTTC.

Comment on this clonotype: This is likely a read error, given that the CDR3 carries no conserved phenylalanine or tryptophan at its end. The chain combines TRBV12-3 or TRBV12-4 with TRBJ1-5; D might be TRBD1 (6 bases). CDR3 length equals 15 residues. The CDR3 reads CASSLGTWGNHPQHS. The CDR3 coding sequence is TGTGCTAGCAGTTTAGGGACATGGGGCAATCACCCCCAGCATTCT.

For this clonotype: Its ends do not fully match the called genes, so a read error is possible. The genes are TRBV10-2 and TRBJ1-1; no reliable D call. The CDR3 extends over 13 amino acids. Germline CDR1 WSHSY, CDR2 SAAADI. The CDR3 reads CASQFSMNTEAFF. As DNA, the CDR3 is TGCGCAAGCCAATTCTCCATGAATACTGAAGCTTTCTTT.

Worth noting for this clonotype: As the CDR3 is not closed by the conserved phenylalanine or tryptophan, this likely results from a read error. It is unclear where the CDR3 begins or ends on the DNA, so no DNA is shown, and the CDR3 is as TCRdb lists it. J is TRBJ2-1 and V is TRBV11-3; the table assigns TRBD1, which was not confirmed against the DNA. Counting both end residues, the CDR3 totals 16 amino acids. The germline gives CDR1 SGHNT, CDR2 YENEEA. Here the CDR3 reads CASSLDPTGGRAEQLL.

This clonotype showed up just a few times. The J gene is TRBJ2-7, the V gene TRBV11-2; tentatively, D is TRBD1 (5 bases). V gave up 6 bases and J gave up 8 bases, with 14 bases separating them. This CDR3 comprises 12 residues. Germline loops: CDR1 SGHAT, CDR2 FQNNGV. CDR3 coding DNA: TGTGCCAGCAGTTCTGGCAGGGCCAAGCAGTACTTC. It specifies CASSSGRAKQYF.

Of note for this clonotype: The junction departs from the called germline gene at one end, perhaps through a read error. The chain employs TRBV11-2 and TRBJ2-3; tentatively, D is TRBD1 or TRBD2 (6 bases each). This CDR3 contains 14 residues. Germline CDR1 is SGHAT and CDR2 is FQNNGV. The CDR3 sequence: CASSLNRGPDTQYF. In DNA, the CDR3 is TGTGCCAGTAGCTTAAATCGGGGGCCGGATACGCAGTATTTT.

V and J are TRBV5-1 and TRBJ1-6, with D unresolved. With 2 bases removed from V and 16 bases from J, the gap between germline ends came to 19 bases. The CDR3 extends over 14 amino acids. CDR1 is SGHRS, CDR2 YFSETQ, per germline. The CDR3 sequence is CASSFGLSELPLHF. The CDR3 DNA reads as TGCGCCAGCAGCTTCGGACTGTCAGAATTACCTCTCCACTTT. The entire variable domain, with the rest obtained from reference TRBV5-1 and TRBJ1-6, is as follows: KAGVTQTPRYLIKTRGQQVTLSCSPISGHRSVSWYQQTPGQGLQFLFEYFSETQRNKGNFPGRFSGRQFSNSRSEMNVSTLELGDSALYLCASSFGLSELPLHFGNGTRLTVT.

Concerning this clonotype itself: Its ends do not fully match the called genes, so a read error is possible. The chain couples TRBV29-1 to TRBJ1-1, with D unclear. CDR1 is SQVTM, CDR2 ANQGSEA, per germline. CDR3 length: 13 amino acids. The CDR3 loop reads CIVCGEGFTEAFF. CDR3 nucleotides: TGCATCGTTTGCGGGGAAGGCTTCACTGAAGCTTTCTTT.

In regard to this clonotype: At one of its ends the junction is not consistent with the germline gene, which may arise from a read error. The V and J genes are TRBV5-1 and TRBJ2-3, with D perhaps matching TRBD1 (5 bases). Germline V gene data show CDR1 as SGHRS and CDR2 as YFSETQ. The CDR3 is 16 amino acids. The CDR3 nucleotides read TGCACCAGCAGCTTGGGCACAGGCCTTGACACAGATACGCATTATTTT. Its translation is CTSSLGTGLDTDTHYF.

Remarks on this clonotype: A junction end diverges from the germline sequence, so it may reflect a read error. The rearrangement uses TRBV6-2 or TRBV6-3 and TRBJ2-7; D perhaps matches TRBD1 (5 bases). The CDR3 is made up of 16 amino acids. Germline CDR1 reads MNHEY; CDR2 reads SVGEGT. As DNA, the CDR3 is TGTGCCAGCAATTACCGGACACTACTTTCCTCCTACGAGCAGTACTTC. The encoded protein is CASNYRTLLSSYEQYF.

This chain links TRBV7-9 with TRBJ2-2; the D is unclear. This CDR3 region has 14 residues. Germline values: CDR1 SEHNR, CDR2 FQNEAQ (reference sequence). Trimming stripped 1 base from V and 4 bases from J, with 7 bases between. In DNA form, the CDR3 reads TGTGCCAGCAGCTTAGTAGGTTCCACCGGGGAGCTGTTTTTT. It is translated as CASSLVGSTGELFF.

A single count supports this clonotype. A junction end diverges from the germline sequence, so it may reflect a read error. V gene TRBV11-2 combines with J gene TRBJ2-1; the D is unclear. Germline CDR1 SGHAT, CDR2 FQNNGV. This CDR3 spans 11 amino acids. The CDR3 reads CANSPSNEQFF. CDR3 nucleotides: TGTGCCAACAGCCCGAGCAATGAGCAATTCTTC.

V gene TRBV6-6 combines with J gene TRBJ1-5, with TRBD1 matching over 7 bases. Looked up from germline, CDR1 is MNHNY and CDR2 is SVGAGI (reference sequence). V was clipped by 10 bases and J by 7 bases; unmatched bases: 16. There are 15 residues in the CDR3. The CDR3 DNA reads TGTGCCAACTGTGCTTTAGGGGGCGCAGGACAGCCCCAGCATTTT. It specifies CANCALGGAGQPQHF.

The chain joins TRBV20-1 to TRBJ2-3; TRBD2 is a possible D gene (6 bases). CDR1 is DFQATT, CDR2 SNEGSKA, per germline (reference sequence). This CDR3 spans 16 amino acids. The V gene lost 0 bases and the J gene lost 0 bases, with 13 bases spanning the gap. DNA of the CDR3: TGCAGTGCTAGAGATCCTTCGGGAGAGAGCACAGATACGCAGTATTTT. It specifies CSARDPSGESTDTQYF.

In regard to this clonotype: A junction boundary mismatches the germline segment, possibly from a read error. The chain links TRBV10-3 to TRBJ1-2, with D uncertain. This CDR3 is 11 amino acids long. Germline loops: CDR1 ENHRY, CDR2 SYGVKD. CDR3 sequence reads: CAIRQTYDYTF. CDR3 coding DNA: TGTGCCATCAGACAGACCTATGACTACACCTTC.

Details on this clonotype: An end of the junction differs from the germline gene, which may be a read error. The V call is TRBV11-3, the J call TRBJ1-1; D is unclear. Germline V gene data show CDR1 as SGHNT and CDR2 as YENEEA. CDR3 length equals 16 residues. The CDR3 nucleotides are TGTGGCAGCAGCTTCCGAGTCAGAACCCTGGACACTGAAGCTTTCTTT. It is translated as CGSSFRVRTLDTEAFF.

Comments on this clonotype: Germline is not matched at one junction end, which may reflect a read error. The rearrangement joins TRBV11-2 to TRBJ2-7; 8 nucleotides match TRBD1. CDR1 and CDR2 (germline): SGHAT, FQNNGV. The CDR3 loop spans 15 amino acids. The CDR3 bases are TGCGCCTGCAGCGTAGATCAGGGGGCCCCCTACGAGCAGTACTTC. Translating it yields CACSVDQGAPYEQYF.

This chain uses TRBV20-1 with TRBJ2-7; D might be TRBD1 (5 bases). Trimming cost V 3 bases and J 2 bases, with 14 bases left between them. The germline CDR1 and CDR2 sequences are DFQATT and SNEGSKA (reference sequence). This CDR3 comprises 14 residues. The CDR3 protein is CSARPQGDTYEQYF. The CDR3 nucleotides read TGCAGTGCTAGGCCGCAAGGGGATACCTACGAGCAGTACTTC.